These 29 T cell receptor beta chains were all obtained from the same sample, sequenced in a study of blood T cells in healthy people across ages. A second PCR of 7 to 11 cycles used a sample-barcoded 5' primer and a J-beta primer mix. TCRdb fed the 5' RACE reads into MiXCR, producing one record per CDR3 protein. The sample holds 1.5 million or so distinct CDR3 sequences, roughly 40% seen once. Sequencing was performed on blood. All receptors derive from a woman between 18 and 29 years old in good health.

The CDR3 region has the DNA TGCGCCAGCAGCCCAGGGGGGTCGCCGACAGGCTTAAACACTGAAGCTTTCTTT. Translation: CASSPGGSPTGLNTEAFF. The V call is TRBV5-1, the J call TRBJ1-1; 7 bases are a match to TRBD1. V lost 4 bases and J lost 2; bases outside the gene matches: 17. This CDR3 is 18 amino acids long. Germline V CDR1 and CDR2: SGHRS, YFSETQ.

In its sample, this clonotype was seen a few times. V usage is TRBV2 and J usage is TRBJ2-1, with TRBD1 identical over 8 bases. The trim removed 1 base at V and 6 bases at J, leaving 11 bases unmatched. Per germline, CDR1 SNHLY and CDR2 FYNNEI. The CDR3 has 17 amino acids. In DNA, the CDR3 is TGTGCCAGCAGTGAAGGCCCAAGGACAGGGCTTACCAATGAGCAGTTCTTC. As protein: CASSEGPRTGLTNEQFF. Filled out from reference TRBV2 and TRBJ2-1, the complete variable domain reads EPEVTQTPSHQVTQMGQEVILRCVPISNHLYFYWYRQILGQKVEFLVSFYNNEISEKSEIFDDQFSVERPDGSNFTLKIRSTKLEDSAMYFCASSEGPRTGLTNEQFFGPGTRLTVL.

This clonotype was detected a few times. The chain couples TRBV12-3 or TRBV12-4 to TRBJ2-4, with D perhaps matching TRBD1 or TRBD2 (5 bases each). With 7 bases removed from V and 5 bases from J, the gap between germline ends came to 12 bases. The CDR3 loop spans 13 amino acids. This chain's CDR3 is CASTLSGQNIQYF. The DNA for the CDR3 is TGTGCCAGCACCCTATCGGGACAAAACATTCAGTACTTC.

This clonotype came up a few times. The DNA for the CDR3 is TGTGCCAGCAGTTCCACAGGGGCTACTAACTATGGCTACACCTTC. Protein sequence: CASSSTGATNYGYTF. The gene calls are TRBV12-3 or TRBV12-4 and TRBJ1-2, with 7 bases identical to TRBD1. The CDR3 runs 15 residues. V was clipped by 4 bases and J by 0 bases; unmatched bases: 5.

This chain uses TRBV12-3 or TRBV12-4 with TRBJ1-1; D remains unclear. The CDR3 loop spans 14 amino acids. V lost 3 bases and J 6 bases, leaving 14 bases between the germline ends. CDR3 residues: CASSLSSGKAEAFF. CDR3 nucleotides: TGTGCCAGCAGTTTGAGCTCCGGTAAAGCTGAAGCTTTCTTT.

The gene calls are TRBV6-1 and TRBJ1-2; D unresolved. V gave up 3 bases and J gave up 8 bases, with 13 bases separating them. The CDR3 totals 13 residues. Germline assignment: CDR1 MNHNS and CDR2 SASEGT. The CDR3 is CASSDQSLRGYTF. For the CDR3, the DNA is TGTGCCAGCAGTGACCAGAGTCTGAGGGGCTACACCTTC.

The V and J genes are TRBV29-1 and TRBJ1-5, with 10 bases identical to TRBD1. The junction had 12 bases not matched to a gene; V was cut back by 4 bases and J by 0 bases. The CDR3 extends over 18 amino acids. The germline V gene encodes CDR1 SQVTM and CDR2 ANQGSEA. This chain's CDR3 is CSVGIGQGGNYSNQPQHF. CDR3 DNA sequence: TGCAGCGTTGGGATAGGACAGGGGGGCAACTATAGCAATCAGCCCCAGCATTTT.

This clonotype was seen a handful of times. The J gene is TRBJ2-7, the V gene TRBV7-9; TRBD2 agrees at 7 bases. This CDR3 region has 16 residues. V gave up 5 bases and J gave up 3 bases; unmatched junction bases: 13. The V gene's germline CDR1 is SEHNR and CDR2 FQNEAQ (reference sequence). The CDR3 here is CASSPLLSGLNYEQYF. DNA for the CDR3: TGTGCCAGCAGCCCTCTCCTTAGCGGGCTTAACTACGAGCAGTACTTC.

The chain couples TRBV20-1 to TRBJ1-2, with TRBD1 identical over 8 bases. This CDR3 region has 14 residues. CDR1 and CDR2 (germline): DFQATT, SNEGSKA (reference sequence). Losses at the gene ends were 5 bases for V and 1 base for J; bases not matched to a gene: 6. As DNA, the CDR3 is TGCAGTGCTCATTACAGGGGGTTTAACTATGGCTACACCTTC. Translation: CSAHYRGFNYGYTF.

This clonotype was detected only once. CDR3 in amino acids: CASSEIAGGSYEQYF. The CDR3 region has the DNA TGTGCCAGCAGTGAGATAGCGGGAGGTTCCTACGAGCAGTACTTC. This chain links TRBV6-1 with TRBJ2-7, with 10 bases identical to TRBD2. The CDR3 extends over 15 amino acids. The V gene's germline CDR1 is MNHNS and CDR2 SASEGT. The J segment lost 1 base and the V segment lost 3 bases, leaving 3 bases of the junction unmatched.

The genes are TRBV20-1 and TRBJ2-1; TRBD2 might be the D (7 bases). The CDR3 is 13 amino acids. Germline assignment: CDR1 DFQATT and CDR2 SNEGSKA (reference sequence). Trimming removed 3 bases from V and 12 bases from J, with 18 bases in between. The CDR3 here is CSASPGGGHGQFF. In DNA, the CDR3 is TGCAGTGCTAGTCCGGGGGGCGGCCACGGGCAGTTCTTC.

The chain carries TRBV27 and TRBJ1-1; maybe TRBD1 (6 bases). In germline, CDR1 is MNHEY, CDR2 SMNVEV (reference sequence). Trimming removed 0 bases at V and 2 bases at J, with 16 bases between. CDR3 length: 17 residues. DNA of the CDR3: TGTGCCAGCAGTTTATCCGACTACGGGGGGCCCAACACTGAAGCTTTCTTT. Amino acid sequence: CASSLSDYGGPNTEAFF.

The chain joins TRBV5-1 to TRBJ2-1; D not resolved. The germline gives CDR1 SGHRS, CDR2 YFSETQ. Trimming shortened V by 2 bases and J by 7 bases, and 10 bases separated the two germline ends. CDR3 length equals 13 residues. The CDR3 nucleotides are TGCGCCAGCAGCTTCGGGTACGGGAATGAGCAGTTCTTC. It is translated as CASSFGYGNEQFF.

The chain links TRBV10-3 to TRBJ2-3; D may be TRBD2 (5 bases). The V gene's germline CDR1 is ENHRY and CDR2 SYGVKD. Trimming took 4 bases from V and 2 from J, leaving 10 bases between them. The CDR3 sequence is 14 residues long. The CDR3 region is CAISGGFHTDTQYF. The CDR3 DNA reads TGTGCCATCAGTGGAGGGTTCCACACAGATACGCAGTATTTT.

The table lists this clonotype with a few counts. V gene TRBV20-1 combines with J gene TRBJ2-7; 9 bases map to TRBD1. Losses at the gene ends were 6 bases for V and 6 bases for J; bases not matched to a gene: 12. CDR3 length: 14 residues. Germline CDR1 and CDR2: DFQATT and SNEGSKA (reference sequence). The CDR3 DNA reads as TGCAGTGCAAATACGGGACAGGGTAGTCGCGAGCAGTACTTC. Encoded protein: CSANTGQGSREQYF.

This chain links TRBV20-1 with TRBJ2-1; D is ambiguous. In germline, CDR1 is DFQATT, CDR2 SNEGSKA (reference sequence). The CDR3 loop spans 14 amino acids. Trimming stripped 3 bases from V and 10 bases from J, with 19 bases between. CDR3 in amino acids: CSARGPPIVGEQFF. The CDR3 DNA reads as TGCAGTGCTAGGGGTCCCCCGATAGTCGGCGAGCAGTTCTTC.

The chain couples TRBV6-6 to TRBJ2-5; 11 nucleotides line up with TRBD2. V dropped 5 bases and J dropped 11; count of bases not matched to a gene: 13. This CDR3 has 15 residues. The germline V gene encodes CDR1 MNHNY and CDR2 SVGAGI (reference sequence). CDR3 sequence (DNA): TGTGCCAGCAGTCTTAGCGGGGGGGATTACAATGAGCAGTACTTC. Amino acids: CASSLSGGDYNEQYF.

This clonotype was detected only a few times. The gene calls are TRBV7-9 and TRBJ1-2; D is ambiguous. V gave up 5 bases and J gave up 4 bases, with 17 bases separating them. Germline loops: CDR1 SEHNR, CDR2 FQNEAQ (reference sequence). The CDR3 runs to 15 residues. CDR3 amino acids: CASSPDLRFLYGYTF. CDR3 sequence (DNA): TGTGCCAGCAGCCCGGATCTAAGGTTTCTCTATGGCTACACCTTC.

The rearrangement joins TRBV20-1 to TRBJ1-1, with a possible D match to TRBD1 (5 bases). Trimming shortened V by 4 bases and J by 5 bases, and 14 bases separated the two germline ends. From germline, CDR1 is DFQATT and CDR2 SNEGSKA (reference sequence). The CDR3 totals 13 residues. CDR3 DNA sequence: TGCAGTGCTACGAGGGACGGGGTGACTGAAGCTTTCTTT. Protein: CSATRDGVTEAFF.

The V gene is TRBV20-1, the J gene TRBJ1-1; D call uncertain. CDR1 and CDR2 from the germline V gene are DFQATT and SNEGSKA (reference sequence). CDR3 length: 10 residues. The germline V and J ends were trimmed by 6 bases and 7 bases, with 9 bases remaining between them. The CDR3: CSALRYEAFF. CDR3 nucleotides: TGCAGTGCCCTGAGATATGAAGCTTTCTTT.

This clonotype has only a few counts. CDR3 residues: CASSSPWSGTSTDTQYF. As DNA, the CDR3 is TGTGCCAGCAGCTCGCCGTGGAGCGGGACTAGCACAGATACGCAGTATTTT. The chain has TRBV7-9 and TRBJ2-3; 7 bases map to TRBD2. CDR3 size: 17 residues. Germline CDR1 reads SEHNR; CDR2 reads FQNEAQ (reference sequence). The ends lost 4 bases at V and 0 bases at J; junction bases unmatched: 10.

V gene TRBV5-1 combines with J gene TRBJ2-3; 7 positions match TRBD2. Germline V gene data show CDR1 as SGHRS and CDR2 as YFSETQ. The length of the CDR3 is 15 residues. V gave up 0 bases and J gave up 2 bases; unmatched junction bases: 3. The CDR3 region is CASSLVAGHTDTQYF. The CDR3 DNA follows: TGCGCCAGCAGCTTGGTAGCGGGCCACACAGATACGCAGTATTTT.

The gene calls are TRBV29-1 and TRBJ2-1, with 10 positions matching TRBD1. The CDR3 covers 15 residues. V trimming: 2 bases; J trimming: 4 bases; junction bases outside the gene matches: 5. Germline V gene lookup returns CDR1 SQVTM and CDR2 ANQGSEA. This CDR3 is CSVESGTGAYNEQFF. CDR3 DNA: TGCAGCGTTGAATCCGGGACAGGGGCGTACAATGAGCAGTTCTTC.

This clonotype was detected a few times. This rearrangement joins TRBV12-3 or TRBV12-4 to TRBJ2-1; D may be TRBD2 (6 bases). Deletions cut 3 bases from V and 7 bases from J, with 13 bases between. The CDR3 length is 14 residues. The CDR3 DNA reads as TGTGCCAGCAGTTTGGGGATGGGGGGAAATGAGCAGTTCTTC. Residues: CASSLGMGGNEQFF.

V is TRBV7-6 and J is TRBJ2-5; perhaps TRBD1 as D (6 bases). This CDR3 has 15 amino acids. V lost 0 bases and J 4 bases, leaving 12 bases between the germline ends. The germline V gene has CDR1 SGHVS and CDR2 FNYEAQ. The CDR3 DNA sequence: TGTGCCAGCAGCTTAGCAGGGTCAGGGGTAGAGACCCAGTACTTC. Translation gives CASSLAGSGVETQYF.

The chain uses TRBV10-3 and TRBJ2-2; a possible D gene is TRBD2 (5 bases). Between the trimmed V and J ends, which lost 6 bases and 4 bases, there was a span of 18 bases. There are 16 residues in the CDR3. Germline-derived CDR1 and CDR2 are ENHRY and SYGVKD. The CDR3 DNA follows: TGTGCCATCAGGCGGGCCCAGCGGACTTCCACCGGGGAGCTGTTTTTT. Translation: CAIRRAQRTSTGELFF.

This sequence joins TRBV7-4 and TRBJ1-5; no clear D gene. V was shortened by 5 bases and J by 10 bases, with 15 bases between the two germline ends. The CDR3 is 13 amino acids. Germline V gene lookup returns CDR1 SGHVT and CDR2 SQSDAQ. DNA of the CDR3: TGTGCCAGCAGCCCCGTTAATCGGTCACCCCAGCATTTT. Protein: CASSPVNRSPQHF.

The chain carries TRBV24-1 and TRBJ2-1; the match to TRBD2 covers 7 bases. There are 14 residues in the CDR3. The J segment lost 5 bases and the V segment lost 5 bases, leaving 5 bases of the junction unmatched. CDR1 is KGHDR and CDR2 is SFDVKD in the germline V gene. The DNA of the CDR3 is TGTGCCACCAGTGCTGCGGGAGCCCACAATGAGCAGTTCTTC. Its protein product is CATSAAGAHNEQFF.

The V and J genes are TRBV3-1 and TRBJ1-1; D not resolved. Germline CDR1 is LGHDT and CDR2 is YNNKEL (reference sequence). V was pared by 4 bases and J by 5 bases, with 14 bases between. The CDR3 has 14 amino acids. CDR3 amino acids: CASSPDGPLTEAFF. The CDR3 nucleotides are TGTGCCAGCAGCCCCGACGGACCCTTGACTGAAGCTTTCTTT.